Listed here are 20 T cell receptor beta chains from one sample, sequenced in a study of beta chain features in type 1 diabetes (dated by TCRdb to the late 2010s). The library was produced with the immunoSEQ multiplex PCR assay. The entire amount of isolated RNA was reverse transcribed using the High Capacity cDNA Reverse Transcription Kit, so the sequenced TCRB transcripts were expressed ones. TCRdb took this table from immuneACCESS and kept in-frame rearrangements with V and J called. Such tables lack part of the clones; where checked against another copy, unresolved V genes explain under half of the gap, and the rest is unexplained. The sample has nearly 700,000 clones on record, roughly 13% of them singletons. Together, the top ten hold about 0.02% of the sample. General study outcomes and caveats: A moderate but significant shortening of TCRB CDR3 length was observed in type 1 diabetes patients in all four CD4+ subsets.

No antigens are known for them. What was sequenced was naive CD4+ T cells from blood. The sample's cell subset or site, from its label and the paper: true naive CD4+ T cells. Receptors were obtained from a man younger than 30 with type 1 diabetes.

Only a few counts were recorded for this clone. This chain uses TRBV19 with TRBJ2-5; TRBD2 agrees at 13 bases. This CDR3 comprises 14 residues. CDR1 is LNHDA and CDR2 is SQIVND in the germline V gene (reference sequence). V lost 6 bases and J lost 3; bases outside the gene matches: 1. CDR3 sequence (DNA): TGTGCCAGTAGGGGACTAGCGGGGAAAGAGACCCAGTACTTC. It translates to CASRGLAGKETQYF.

This clone appeared once. The rearrangement uses TRBV6-5 and TRBJ2-7; D is unclear. The CDR3 is 16 amino acids. CDR1 and CDR2 from the germline V gene are MNHEY and SVGAGI. V gave up 0 bases and J gave up 3 bases, with 15 bases separating them. The CDR3 DNA sequence: TGTGCCAGCAGTTACTCGAGGTCGGTGGCTTACTACGAGCAGTACTTC. Translating it yields CASSYSRSVAYYEQYF.

The chain has TRBV30 and TRBJ1-3; D remains unclear. The V end was cut by 3 bases, the J end by 4 bases, with 13 bases between. Looked up from germline, CDR1 is GTSNPN and CDR2 is SVGIG (reference sequence). The CDR3 has 14 residues. In DNA, the CDR3 is TGTGCCTGGAGCACCCTCGCGGGGGGAAACACCATATATTTT. Its protein is CAWSTLAGGNTIYF.

This clone was observed a handful of times. CDR3 DNA sequence: TGTGCCAGCTCACCCCGGGTGGAGAGCACAGATACGCAGTATTTT. Its translation is CASSPRVESTDTQYF. The V and J genes are TRBV18 and TRBJ2-3; D ambiguous. Trimming pared 3 bases from V and 0 bases from J, leaving 10 bases between. Germline CDR1 is KGHSH and CDR2 is LQKENI. The CDR3 loop spans 15 amino acids.

This clone has more than one count but fewer than ten. The rearrangement uses TRBV9 and TRBJ2-3; perhaps TRBD2 as D (6 bases). CDR3 length: 16 amino acids. V lost 0 bases and J lost 2, with 13 bases in between. Germline values: CDR1 SGDLS, CDR2 YYNGEE. The DNA of the CDR3 is TGTGCCAGCAGCGTAGGGGGGGATCCGTACACAGATACGCAGTATTTT. Protein sequence: CASSVGGDPYTDTQYF.

This clone has just a few counts. This chain connects TRBV29-1 to TRBJ2-5; 8 bases line up with TRBD1. The CDR3 runs to 14 residues. The V gene end was trimmed by 6 bases and the J gene end by 3 bases; junction bases not matched to a gene: 9. The germline V gene has CDR1 SQVTM and CDR2 ANQGSEA. Written as DNA, the CDR3 is TGCAGCGTGTCTAGACAGGGGACCAAAGAGACCCAGTACTTC. It is translated as CSVSRQGTKETQYF.

The chain couples TRBV9 to TRBJ2-2; D tentatively fits TRBD1 or TRBD2 (5 bases each). V gave up 0 bases and J gave up 5 bases, with 11 bases separating them. The CDR3 is 15 amino acids. The germline V gene encodes CDR1 SGDLS and CDR2 YYNGEE. CDR3 protein: CASSVAGTHTGELFF. The DNA of the CDR3 is TGTGCCAGCAGCGTAGCCGGGACCCATACCGGGGAGCTGTTTTTT.

V and J are TRBV4-1 and TRBJ2-4; 14 positions match TRBD2. J gave up 7 bases and V 4 bases, and 9 bases lay outside the gene matches. This CDR3 has 17 amino acids. Germline-derived CDR1 and CDR2 are MGHRA and YSYEKL. The chain's CDR3 is CASSPGLAGGVSNIQYF. For the CDR3, the DNA is TGCGCCAGCAGCCCCGGACTAGCGGGGGGCGTTAGCAACATTCAGTACTTC.

The chain carries TRBV4-1 and TRBJ2-1; TRBD2 aligns across 8 bases. The germline gives CDR1 MGHRA, CDR2 YSYEKL. Trimming took 4 bases from V and 1 from J; bases not matched to a gene: 9. This CDR3 has 17 amino acids. The CDR3 here is CASSPVHGGASYNEQFF. The CDR3 region has the DNA TGCGCCAGCAGCCCCGTCCACGGGGGGGCTTCCTACAATGAGCAGTTCTTC.

V gene TRBV5-1 combines with J gene TRBJ2-3; D gene unclear. Germline CDR1 reads SGHRS; CDR2 reads YFSETQ. CDR3 size: 17 residues. The V and J ends lost 3 bases and 4 bases respectively, with 21 bases between them. In DNA form, the CDR3 reads TGCGCCAGCAGCTCCGTGGTATTGGCCAGGATGGCAGATACGCAGTATTTT. Its protein product is CASSSVVLARMADTQYF.

This clone was counted between two and nine times. At one end, the junction sequence differs from germline, possibly due to a read error. The CDR3 loop reads CASSWISETGEAQYF. The DNA of the CDR3 is TGCGCCAGCAGCTGGATTTCTGAGACCGGAGAGGCCCAGTACTTC. The chain recombines TRBV5-1 with TRBJ2-5; D gene ambiguous. The CDR3 extends over 15 amino acids. Germline assignment: CDR1 SGHRS and CDR2 YFSETQ.

This clone was detected only a few times. The J gene is TRBJ2-1, the V gene TRBV30; no clear D gene. The V gene lost 1 base and the J gene lost 10 bases, with 20 bases spanning the gap. This CDR3 has 15 amino acids. Per the germline V gene, CDR1 is GTSNPN and CDR2 is SVGIG (reference sequence). The CDR3 loop reads CAWSGRSYSSGEQFF. The CDR3 DNA is TGTGCCTGGAGTGGACGGAGTTACTCATCAGGAGAGCAGTTCTTC.

The chain couples TRBV4-1 to TRBJ1-5; 10 nucleotides agree with TRBD1. The CDR3 spans 14 residues. Germline trimming cut 1 base from V and 11 bases from J; bases unmatched to any gene: 5. Germline V CDR1 and CDR2: MGHRA, YSYEKL. The CDR3 sequence is CASSQGTGGLAQHF. The CDR3 DNA follows: TGCGCCAGCAGCCAAGGGACAGGGGGTCTGGCCCAGCATTTT.

This clone was counted only a few times. This rearrangement joins TRBV6-6 to TRBJ1-2; D is undetermined. The germline V gene has CDR1 MNHNY and CDR2 SVGAGI (reference sequence). Trimming shortened V by 5 bases and J by 6 bases, and 7 bases separated the two germline ends. The length of the CDR3 is 11 residues. The CDR3 loop reads CASSLTNGYTF. Written as DNA, the CDR3 is TGTGCCAGCAGTCTAACCAATGGCTACACCTTC.

This sequence joins TRBV27 and TRBJ1-2; D may be TRBD1 (5 bases). Trimming pared 6 bases from V and 6 bases from J, leaving 11 bases between. This CDR3 spans 12 amino acids. Germline V gene lookup returns CDR1 MNHEY and CDR2 SMNVEV (reference sequence). The CDR3 reads CASRGGGDGYTF. CDR3 DNA sequence: TGTGCCAGCAGGGGTGGAGGGGATGGCTACACCTTC.

The rearrangement links TRBV7-2 to TRBJ2-5, with D hard to call. The germline V gene encodes CDR1 SGHTA and CDR2 FQGNSA. The CDR3 covers 12 residues. Trimming pared 1 base from V and 4 bases from J, leaving 4 bases between. CDR3 nucleotide sequence: TGTGCCAGCAGCTTAGGTCCAGAGACCCAGTACTTC. It codes for CASSLGPETQYF.

This clone was observed a handful of times. The chain combines TRBV6-1 with TRBJ2-7, with a tentative D call TRBD1 (6 bases). The CDR3 runs 15 residues. CDR1 and CDR2 from the germline V gene are MNHNS and SASEGT. With 6 bases removed from V and 5 bases from J, the gap between germline ends came to 20 bases. CDR3 in amino acids: CASRPYLQGFHEQYF. The CDR3 nucleotides are TGTGCCAGCAGGCCATACCTACAGGGTTTCCACGAGCAGTACTTC.

The rearrangement links TRBV18 to TRBJ2-7; D is ambiguous. The CDR3 runs 15 residues. V lost 2 bases to trimming and J lost 7 bases, with 18 bases between them. Per germline, CDR1 KGHSH and CDR2 LQKENI. The DNA for the CDR3 is TGTGCCAGCTCACCATCTATGGGCCAGTTCCAGGAGCAGTACTTC. This encodes CASSPSMGQFQEQYF.

This clone was detected only a few times. The V and J genes are TRBV28 and TRBJ1-1, with no clear D. The V gene lost 6 bases and the J gene lost 11 bases, with 13 bases spanning the gap. Germline V gene sequence: CDR1 MDHEN, CDR2 SYDVKM. The CDR3 has 11 residues. CDR3 nucleotide sequence: TGTGCCAGCAGCTCCGGGGTGACGGCTTTCTTT. Translation: CASSSGVTAFF.

The chain links TRBV6-5 to TRBJ1-2; D perhaps matches TRBD1 (5 bases). Germline lookup yields CDR1 MNHEY and CDR2 SVGAGI. Trimming took 6 bases from V and 4 from J, leaving 18 bases between them. The CDR3 runs 15 residues. This CDR3 is CASREPGPKLYGYTF. CDR3 coding DNA: TGTGCCAGCAGGGAGCCGGGACCTAAGCTCTATGGCTACACCTTC.